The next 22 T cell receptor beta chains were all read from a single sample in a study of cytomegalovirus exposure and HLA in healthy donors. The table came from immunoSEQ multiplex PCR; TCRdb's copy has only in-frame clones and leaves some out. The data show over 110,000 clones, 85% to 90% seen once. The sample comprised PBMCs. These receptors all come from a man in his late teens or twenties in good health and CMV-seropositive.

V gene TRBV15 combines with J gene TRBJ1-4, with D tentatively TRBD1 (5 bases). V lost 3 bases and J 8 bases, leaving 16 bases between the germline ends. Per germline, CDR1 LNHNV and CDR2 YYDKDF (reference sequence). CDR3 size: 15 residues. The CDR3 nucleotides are TGTGCCACCAGCAGTGGGAAAGGGGTTGGAGAAAAACTGTTTTTT. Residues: CATSSGKGVGEKLFF.

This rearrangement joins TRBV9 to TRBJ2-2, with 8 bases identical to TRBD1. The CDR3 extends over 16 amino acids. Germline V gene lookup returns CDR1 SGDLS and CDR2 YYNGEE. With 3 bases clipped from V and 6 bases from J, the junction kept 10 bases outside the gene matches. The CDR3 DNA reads TGTGCCAGCAGCGGACACAGGGGGTTATTCTCCGGGGAGCTGTTTTTT. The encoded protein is CASSGHRGLFSGELFF.

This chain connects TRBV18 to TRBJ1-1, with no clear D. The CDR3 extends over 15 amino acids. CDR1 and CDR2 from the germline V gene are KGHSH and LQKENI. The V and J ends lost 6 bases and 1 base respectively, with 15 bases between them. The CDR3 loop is CASSSFYSGNTEAFF. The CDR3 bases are TGTGCCAGCTCCTCCTTTTACTCGGGGAACACTGAAGCTTTCTTT.

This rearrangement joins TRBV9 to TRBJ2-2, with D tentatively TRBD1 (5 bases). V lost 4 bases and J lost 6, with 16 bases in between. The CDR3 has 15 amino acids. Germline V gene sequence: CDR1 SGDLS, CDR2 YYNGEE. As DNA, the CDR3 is TGTGCCAGCAGCCCAACCCTCGAAGGGGCCGGGGAGCTGTTTTTT. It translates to CASSPTLEGAGELFF.

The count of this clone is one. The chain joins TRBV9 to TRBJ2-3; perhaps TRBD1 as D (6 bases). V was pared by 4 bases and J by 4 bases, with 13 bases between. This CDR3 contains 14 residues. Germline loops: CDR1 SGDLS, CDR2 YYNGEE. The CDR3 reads CASSSRQAADTQYF. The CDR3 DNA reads TGTGCCAGCAGCTCCCGACAGGCTGCAGATACGCAGTATTTT.

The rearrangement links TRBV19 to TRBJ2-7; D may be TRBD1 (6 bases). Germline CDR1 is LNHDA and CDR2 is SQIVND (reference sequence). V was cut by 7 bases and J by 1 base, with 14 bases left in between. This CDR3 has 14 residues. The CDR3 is CASTQDRDSYEQYF. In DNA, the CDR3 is TGTGCCAGTACCCAGGACAGAGATTCCTACGAGCAGTACTTC.

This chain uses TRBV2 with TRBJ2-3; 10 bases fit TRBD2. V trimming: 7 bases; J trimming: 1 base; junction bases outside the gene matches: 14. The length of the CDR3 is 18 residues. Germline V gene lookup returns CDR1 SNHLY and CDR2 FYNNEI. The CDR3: CASKGIPGGTSGTDTQYF. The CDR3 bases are TGTGCCAGCAAGGGGATACCTGGGGGGACTAGCGGCACAGATACGCAGTATTTT.

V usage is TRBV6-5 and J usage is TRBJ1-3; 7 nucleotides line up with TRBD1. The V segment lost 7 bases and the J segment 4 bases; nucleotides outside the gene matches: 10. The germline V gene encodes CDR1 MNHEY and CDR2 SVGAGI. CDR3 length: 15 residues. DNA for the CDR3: TGTGCCAGCACCTACCGACAGGGTTGGGGAAACACCATATATTTT. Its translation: CASTYRQGWGNTIYF.

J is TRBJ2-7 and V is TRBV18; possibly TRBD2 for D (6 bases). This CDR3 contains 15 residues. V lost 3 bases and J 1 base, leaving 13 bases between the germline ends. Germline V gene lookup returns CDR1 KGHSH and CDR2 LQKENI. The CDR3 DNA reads TGTGCCAGCTCACCTGCGATGGAGGGGTCCTACGAGCAGTACTTC. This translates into CASSPAMEGSYEQYF.

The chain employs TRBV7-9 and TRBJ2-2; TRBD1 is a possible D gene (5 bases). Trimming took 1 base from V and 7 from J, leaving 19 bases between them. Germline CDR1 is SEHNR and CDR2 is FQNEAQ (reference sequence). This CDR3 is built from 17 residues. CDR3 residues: CASSLGLIQGFYGELFF. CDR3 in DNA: TGTGCCAGCAGCTTAGGACTGATTCAGGGTTTTTACGGGGAGCTGTTTTTT. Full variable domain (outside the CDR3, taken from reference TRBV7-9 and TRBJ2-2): DTGVSQNPRHKITKRGQNVTFRCDPISEHNRLYWYRQTLGQGPEFLTYFQNEAQLEKSRLLSDRFSAERPKGSFSTLEIQRTEQGDSAMYLCASSLGLIQGFYGELFFGEGSRLTVL.

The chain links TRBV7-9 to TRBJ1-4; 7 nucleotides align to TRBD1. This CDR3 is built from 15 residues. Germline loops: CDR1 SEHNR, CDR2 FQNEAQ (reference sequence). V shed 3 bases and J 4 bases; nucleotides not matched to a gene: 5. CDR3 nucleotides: TGTGCCAGCAGCTTTACAGGGGTGAGTAATGAAAAACTGTTTTTT. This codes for CASSFTGVSNEKLFF.

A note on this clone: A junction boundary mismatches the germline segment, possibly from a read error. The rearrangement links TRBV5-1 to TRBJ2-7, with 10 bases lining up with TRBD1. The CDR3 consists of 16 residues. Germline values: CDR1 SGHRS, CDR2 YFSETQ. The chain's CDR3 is CASSPGQGIVFYKQYF. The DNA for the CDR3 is TGCGCCAGCAGCCCGGGACAGGGGATAGTTTTCTACAAGCAGTACTTC.

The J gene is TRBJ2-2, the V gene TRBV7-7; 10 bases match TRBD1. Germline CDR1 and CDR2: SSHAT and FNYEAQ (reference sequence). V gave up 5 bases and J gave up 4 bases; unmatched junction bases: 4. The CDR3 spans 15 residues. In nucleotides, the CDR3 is TGTGCCAGCAGCGTACGGACAGGGGGCACCGGGGAGCTGTTTTTT. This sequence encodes CASSVRTGGTGELFF.

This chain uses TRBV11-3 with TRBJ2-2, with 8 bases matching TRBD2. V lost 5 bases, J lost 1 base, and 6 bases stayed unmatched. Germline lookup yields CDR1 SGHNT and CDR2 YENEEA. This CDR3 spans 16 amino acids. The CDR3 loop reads CASSPTGLGNTGELFF. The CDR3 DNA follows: TGTGCCAGCAGCCCTACGGGACTAGGGAACACCGGGGAGCTGTTTTTT.

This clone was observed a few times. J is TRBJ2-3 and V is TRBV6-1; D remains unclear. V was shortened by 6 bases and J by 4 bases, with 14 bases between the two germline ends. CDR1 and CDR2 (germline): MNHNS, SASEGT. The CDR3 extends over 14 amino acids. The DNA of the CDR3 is TGTGCCAGCAGCGCCCGGCTAAGCGCAGATACGCAGTATTTT. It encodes CASSARLSADTQYF.

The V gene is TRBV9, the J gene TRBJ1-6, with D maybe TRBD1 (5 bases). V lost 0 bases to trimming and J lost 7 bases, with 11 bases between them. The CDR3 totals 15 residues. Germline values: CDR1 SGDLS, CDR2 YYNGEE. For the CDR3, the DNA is TGTGCCAGCAGCGTAGCGGGGGGGGGAAATTCACCCCTCCACTTT. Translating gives CASSVAGGGNSPLHF.

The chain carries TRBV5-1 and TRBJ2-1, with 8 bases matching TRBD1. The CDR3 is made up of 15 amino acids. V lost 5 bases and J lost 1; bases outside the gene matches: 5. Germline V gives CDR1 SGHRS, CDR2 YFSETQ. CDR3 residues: CASRPQGASYNEQFF. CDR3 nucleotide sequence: TGCGCCAGCAGACCTCAGGGGGCGTCCTACAATGAGCAGTTCTTC.

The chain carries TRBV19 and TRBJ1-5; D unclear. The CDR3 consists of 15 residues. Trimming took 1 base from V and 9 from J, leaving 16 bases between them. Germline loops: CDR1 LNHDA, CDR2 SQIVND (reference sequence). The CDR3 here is CASSIVGQRNSPQHF. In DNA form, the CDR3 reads TGTGCCAGTAGTATAGTTGGGCAACGGAACTCGCCCCAGCATTTT.

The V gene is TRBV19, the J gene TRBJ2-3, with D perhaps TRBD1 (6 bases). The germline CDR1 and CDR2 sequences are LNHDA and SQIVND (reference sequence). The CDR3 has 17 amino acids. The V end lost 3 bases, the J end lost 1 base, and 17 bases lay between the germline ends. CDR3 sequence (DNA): TGTGCCAGTAGTATGGGTCTACGCTGGGGGCGCACAGATACGCAGTATTTT. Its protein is CASSMGLRWGRTDTQYF.

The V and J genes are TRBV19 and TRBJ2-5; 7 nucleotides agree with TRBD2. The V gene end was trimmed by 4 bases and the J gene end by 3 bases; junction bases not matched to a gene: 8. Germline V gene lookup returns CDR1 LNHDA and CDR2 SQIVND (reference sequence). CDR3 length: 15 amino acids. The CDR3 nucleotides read TGTGCCAGTAGTAAAGGGGTGGCGGGGGAAGAGACCCAGTACTTC. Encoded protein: CASSKGVAGEETQYF.

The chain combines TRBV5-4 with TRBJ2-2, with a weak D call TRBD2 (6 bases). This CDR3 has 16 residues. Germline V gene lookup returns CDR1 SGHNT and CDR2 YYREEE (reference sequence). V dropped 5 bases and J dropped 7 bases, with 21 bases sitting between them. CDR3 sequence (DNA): TGTGCCAGCAGTCACCCGGGACGGGAGAGTAGCGGGGAGCTGTTTTTT. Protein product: CASSHPGRESSGELFF. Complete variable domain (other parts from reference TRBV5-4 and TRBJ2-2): ETGVTQSPTHLIKTRGQQVTLRCSSQSGHNTVSWYQQALGQGPQFIFQYYREEENGRGNFPPRFSGLQFPNYSSELNVNALELDDSALYLCASSHPGRESSGELFFGEGSRLTVL.

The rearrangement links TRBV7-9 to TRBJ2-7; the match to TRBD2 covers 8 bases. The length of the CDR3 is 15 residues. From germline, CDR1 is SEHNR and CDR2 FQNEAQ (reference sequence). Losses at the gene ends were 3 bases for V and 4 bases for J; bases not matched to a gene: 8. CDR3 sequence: CASSFEVAGPYEQYF. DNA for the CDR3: TGTGCCAGCAGCTTTGAGGTAGCGGGACCTTACGAGCAGTACTTC.